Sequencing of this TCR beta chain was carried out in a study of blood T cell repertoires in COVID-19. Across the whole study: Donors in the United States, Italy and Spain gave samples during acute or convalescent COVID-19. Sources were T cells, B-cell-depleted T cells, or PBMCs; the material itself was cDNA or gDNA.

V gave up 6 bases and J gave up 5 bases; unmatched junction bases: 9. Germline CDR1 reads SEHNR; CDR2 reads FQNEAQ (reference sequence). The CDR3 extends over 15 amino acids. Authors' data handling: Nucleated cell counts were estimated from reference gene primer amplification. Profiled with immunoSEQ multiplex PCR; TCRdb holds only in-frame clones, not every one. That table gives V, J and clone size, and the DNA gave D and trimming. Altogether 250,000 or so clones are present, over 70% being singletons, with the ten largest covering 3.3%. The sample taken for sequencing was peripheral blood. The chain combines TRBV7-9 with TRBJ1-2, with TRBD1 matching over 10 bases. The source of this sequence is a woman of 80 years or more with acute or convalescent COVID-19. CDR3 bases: TGTGCCAGCAGTTTTCCTCCGGGACAGGGGTATGGCTACACCTTC. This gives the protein CASSFPPGQGYGYTF.